This TCR beta chain was observed in a study of immune characterization of retroperitoneal liposarcoma. TCRdb re-called the PCR reads through MiXCR, storing one row per CDR3 protein. The sample lists around 11,000 distinct CDR3 sequences; roughly 23% were seen once. The length of the CDR3 is 15 residues. Looked up from germline, CDR1 is LGHNA and CDR2 is YNFKEQ. V lost 2 bases, J lost 6 bases, and 15 bases lay in between. The receptor comes from a female donor with retroperitoneal liposarcoma. The chain couples TRBV4-2 to TRBJ2-3; no definite D call. Specimen: blood. CDR3 bases: TGTGCCAGCAGCCAAATACATGGCCGAGCGGATACGCAGTATTTT. This codes for CASSQIHGRADTQYF.